The subject of this entry is one TCR beta chain. As yet, its antigen is unknown. Under the authors' procedure: Junction-only sequences without quality scores were provided by ImmunoSEQ, so filtering was different. The protocol was immunoSEQ multiplex PCR, while the TCRdb copy is restricted to in-frame clones and leaves out a portion. The DNA was the basis for D and trimming; V, J and clone size are from that table. This table has some 2,100,000 clones, about 92% appearing once. This CDR3 is built from 14 residues. From germline, CDR1 is SGHTA and CDR2 FQGNSA. With 1 base removed from V and 5 bases from J, the gap between germline ends came to 9 bases. The data derive from a study of shared clonotypes between healthy human individuals. Notes on the study in general: Relative to their counterparts shared across all four donors, non-shared clonotypes exhibited diminished generation probabilities. Donor scarcity curtailed the genetic and exposure-history diversity represented herein.

Naive CD8 cells lacked CD45RO and underwent positive selection for CCR7, leaving out terminally differentiated effector memory CD45RA+ cells. Donors, without exception, were Caucasian adults residing in Nashville, Tennessee. This clonotype originated in a young man in good health. Some clones in this sample may be carry-over from other donors' samples. The specimen sequenced was naive CD8+ T cells from PBMCs. The chain is built from TRBV7-2 and TRBJ1-3, with D perhaps matching TRBD1 (6 bases). The CDR3 region has the DNA TGTGCCAGCAGCTTAGGAGACAGGAGAAACACCATATATTTT. Translation gives CASSLGDRRNTIYF.